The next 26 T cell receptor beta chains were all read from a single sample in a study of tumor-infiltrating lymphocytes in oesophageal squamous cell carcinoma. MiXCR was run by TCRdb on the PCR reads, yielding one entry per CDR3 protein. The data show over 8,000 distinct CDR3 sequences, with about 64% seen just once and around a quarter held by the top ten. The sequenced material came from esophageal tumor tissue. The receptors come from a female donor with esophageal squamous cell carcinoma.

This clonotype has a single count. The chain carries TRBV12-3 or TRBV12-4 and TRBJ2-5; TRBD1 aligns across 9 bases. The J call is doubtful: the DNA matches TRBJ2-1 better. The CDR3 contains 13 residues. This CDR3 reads CASSFGGQGEQFF. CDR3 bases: TGTGCCAGCAGTTTTGGGGGACAGGGCGAGCAGTTCTTC.

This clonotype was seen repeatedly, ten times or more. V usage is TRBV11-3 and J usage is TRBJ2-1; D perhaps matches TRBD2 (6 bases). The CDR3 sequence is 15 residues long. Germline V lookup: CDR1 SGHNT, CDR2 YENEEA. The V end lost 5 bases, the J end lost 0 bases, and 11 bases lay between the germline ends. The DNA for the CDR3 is TGTGCCAGCAGCCGACTAGGGAGCTCCTACAATGAGCAGTTCTTC. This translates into CASSRLGSSYNEQFF.

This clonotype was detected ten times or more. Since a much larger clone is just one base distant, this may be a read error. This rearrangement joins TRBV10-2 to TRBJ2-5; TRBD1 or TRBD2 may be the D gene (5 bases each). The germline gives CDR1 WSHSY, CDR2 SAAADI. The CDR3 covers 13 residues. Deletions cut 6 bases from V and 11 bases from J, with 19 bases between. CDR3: CASRWDVNNEQYF. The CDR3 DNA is TGCGCCAGCAGGTGGGACGTAAACAATGAGCAGTACTTC.

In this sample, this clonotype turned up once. The chain's CDR3 is CASSPSRENIQYF. The CDR3 nucleotides read TGTGCCAGCAGCCCATCCAGGGAAAACATTCAGTACTTC. The chain is built from TRBV7-2 and TRBJ2-4; TRBD1 might be the D (5 bases). Germline V lookup: CDR1 SGHTA, CDR2 FQGNSA. The CDR3 loop spans 13 amino acids. V lost 5 bases, J lost 5 bases, and 10 bases lay in between. The complete variable domain, with remaining parts taken from reference TRBV7-2 and TRBJ2-4, reads GAGVSQSPSNKVTEKGKDVELRCDPISGHTALYWYRQSLGQGLEFLIYFQGNSAPDKSGLPSDRFSAERTGGSVSTLTIQRTQQEDSAVYLCASSPSRENIQYFGAGTRLSVL.

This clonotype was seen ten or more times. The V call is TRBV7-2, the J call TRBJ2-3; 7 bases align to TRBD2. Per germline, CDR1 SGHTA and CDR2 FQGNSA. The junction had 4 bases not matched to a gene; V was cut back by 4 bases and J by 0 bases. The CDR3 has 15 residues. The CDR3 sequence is CASSSKRGSTDTQYF. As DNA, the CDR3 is TGTGCCAGCAGCTCGAAGCGGGGCAGCACAGATACGCAGTATTTT.

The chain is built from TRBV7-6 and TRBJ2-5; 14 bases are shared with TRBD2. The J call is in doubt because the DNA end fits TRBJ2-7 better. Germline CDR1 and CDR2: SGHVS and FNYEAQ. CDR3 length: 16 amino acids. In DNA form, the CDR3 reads TGTGCCAGCAGCCCGAAGACTAGCGGGGGGGTCTACGAGCAGTACTTC. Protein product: CASSPKTSGGVYEQYF.

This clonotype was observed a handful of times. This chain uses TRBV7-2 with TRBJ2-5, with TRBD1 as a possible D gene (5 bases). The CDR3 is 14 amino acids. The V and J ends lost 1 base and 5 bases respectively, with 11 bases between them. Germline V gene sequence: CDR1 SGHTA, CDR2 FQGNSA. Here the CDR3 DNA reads TGTGCCAGCAGCTTAGTTTCAGGGCCTGAGACCCAGTACTTC. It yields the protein CASSLVSGPETQYF.

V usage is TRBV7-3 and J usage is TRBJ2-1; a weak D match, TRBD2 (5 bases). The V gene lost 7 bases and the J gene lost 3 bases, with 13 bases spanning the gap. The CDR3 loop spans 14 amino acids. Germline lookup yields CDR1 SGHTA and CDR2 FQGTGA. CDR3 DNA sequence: TGTGCCAGCACAATGGGCGGGTTCTACAATGAGCAGTTCTTC. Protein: CASTMGGFYNEQFF.

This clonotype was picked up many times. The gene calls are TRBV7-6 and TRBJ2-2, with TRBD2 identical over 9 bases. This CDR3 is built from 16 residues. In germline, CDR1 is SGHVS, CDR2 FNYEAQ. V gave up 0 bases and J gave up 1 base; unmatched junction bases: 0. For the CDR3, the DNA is TGTGCCAGCAGCTTAGCGACTAGCGGGAACACCGGGGAGCTGTTTTTT. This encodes CASSLATSGNTGELFF.

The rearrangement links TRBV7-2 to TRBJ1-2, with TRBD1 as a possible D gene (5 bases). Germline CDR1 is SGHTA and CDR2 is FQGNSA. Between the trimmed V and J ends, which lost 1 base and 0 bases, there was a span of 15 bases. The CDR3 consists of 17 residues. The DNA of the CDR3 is TGTGCCAGCAGCTTAGAAGTGTGGGGGGGATCTAACTATGGCTACACCTTC. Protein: CASSLEVWGGSNYGYTF.

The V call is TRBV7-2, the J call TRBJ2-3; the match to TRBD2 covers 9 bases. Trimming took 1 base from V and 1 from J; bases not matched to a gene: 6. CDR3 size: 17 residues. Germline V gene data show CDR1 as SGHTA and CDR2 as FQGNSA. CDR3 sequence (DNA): TGTGCCAGCAGCTTAGTGGCTGGCGGGAGGGGCACAGATACGCAGTATTTT. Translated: CASSLVAGGRGTDTQYF.

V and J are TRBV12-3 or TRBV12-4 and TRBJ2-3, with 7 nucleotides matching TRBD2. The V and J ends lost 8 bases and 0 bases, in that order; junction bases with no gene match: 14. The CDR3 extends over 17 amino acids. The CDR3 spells CASEGLGRITSTDTQYF. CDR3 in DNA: TGTGCCAGCGAAGGACTAGGCCGGATCACTAGCACAGATACGCAGTATTTT.

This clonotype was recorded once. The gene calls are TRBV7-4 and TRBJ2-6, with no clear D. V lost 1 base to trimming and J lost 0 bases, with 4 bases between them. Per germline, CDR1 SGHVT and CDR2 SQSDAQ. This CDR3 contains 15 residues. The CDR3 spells CASSLGHSGANVLTF. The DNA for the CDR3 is TGTGCCAGCAGCTTAGGCCACTCTGGGGCCAACGTCCTGACTTTC.

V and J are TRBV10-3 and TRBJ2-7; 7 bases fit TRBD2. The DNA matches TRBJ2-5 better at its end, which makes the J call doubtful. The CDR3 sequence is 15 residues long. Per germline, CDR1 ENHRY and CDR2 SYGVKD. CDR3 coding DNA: TGTGCCATCAGTGAGTCTGGGGGACTACAAGAGACCCAGTACTTC. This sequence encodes CAISESGGLQETQYF.

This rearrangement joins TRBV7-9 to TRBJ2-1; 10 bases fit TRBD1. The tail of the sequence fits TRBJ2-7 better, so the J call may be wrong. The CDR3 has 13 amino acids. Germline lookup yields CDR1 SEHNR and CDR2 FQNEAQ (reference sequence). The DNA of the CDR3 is TGTGCCAGCATCTCGACAGGGGGCAATGAGCAGTACTTC. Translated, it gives CASISTGGNEQYF.

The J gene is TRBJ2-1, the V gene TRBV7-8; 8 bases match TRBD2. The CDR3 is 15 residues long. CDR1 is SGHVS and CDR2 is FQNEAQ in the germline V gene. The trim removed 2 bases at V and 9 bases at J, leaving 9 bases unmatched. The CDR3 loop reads CASSLSGGAPGEQFF. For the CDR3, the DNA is TGTGCCAGCAGCTTATCCGGGGGGGCACCAGGTGAGCAGTTCTTC. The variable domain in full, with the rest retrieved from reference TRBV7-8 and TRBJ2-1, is GAGVSQSPRYKVAKRGQDVALRCDPISGHVSLFWYQQALGQGPEFLTYFQNEAQLDKSGLPSDRFFAERPEGSVSTLKIQRTQQEDSAVYLCASSLSGGAPGEQFFGPGTRLTVL.

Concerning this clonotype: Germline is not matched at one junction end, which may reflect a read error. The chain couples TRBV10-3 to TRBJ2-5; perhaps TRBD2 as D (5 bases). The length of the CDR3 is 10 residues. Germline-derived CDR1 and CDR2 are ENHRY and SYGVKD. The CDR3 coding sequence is TGTGCCAGCAGTGAGGGAAGCATTTACTTC. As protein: CASSEGSIYF.

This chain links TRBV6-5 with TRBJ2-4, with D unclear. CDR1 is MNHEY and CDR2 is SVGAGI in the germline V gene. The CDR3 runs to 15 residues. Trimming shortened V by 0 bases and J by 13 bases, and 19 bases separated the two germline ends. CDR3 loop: CASSYSGLTSIEQYF. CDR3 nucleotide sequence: TGTGCCAGCAGTTACTCTGGGCTAACCAGCATAGAGCAGTACTTC.

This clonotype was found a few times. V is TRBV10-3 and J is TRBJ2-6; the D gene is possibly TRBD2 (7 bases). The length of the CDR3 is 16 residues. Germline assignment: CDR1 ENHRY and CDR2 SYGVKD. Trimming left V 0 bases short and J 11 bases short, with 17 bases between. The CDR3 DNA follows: TGTGCCATCAGTGAGTCGGGGGGGGCGCAAGCCCACGTCCTGACTTTC. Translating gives CAISESGGAQAHVLTF.

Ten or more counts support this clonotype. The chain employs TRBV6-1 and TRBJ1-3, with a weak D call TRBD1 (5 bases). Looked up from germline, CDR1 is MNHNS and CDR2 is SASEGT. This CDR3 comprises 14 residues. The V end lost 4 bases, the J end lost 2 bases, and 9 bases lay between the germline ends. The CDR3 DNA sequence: TGTGCCAGCAGTGCCGGGGGACCTGGAAACACCATATATTTT. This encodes CASSAGGPGNTIYF.

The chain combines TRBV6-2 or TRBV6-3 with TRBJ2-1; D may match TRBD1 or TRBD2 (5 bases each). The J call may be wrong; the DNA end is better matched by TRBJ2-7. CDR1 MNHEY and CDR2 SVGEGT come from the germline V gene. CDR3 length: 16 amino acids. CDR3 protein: CASSYQGVGNYNEQYF. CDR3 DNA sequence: TGTGCCAGCAGTTACCAGGGCGTCGGGAACTACAATGAGCAGTACTTC.

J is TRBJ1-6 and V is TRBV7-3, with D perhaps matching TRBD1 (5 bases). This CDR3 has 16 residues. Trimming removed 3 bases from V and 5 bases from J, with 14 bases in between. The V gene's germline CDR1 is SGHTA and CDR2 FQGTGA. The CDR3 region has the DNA TGTGCCAGCAGCTTGTTTGGGCAGGGAAATAATTCACCCCTCCACTTT. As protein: CASSLFGQGNNSPLHF.

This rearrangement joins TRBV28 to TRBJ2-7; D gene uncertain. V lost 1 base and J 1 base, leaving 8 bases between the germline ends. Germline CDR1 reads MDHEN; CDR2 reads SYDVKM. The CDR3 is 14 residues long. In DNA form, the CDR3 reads TGTGCCAGCAGTTTATTTCCCGGGTCCTACGAGCAGTACTTC. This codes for CASSLFPGSYEQYF.

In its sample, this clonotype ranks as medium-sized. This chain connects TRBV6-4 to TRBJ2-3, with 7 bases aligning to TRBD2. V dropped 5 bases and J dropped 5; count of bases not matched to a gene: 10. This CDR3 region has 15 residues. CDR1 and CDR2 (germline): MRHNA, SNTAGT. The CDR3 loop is CASSLGGGIGDTQYF. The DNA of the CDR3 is TGTGCCAGCAGTCTGGGGGGGGGGATTGGAGATACGCAGTATTTT.

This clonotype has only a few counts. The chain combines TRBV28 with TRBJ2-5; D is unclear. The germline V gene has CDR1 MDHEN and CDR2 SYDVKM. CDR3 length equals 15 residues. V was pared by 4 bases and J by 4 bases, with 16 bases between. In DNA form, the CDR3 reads TGTGCCAGCAGTTCTTCTAGGGTAAGACGAGAGACCCAGTACTTC. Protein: CASSSSRVRRETQYF.

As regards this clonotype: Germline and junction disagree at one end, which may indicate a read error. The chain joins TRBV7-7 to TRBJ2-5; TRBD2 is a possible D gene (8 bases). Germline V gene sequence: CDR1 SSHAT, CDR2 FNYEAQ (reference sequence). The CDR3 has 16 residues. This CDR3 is CASSPGGTGGRETQYF. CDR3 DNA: TGTGCTAGCAGCCCAGGGGGGACGGGGGGGCGAGAGACCCAGTACTTC.